The T cell receptor (beta chain) described here comes from a study of blood T cells in healthy people across ages. Overall study results and limits: Naive CD4+ cells and diversity were both higher in long-lived donors than in aged donors. Unsorted PBMCs ruled out conclusive naive versus antigen-experienced comparison.

This clonotype appeared a few times. Its antigen is undetermined. Together with a sample-barcoded 5' primer, a J-beta primer mix was included in a second PCR lasting about 7 to 12 cycles. TCRdb re-called the 5' RACE reads with MiXCR, one entry per CDR3 protein. The data contain about 640,000 distinct CDR3 sequences, about 43% of them singletons. V trimming: 5 bases; J trimming: 6 bases; junction bases outside the gene matches: 13. Germline V CDR1 and CDR2: PRHDT, FYEKMQ (reference sequence). The CDR3 runs to 17 residues. This sequence joins TRBV13 and TRBJ2-3; 11 bases match TRBD2. The TCR was taken from an elderly man in good health. The specimen was blood. The CDR3 DNA is TGTGCCAGCAGCCCAGGGACTAGCGGAGTCCGTTCGGATACGCAGTATTTT. Translated, it gives CASSPGTSGVRSDTQYF.